Below are 32 T cell receptor beta chains sequenced from a single sample in a study of beta chain features in type 1 diabetes (dated by TCRdb to the late 2010s). Paper-wide results and their limitations: A moderate but significant shortening of TCRB CDR3 length was observed in type 1 diabetes patients in all four CD4+ subsets.

Antigen specificity for these receptors is unknown. Library method: the immunoSEQ multiplex PCR assay. The High Capacity cDNA Reverse Transcription Kit was used to reverse transcribe all of the isolated RNA, meaning that expressed TCRB transcripts were what got sequenced. TCRdb provides this immuneACCESS table in a form limited to in-frame rearrangements. Some clones are lacking; in checked studies, under half of them reflect an unresolved V gene, and why the rest are absent is not known. The sample yields hundreds of thousands of clones; more than 13% were counted once. The top ten clonotypes cover approximately 0.043% of the sample. Sample: naive CD4+ T cells from blood. Explained via the paper, the cell subset or site label denotes: true naive CD4+ T cells. The receptors were sampled from a man aged 18 to 30 with type 1 diabetes.

This clone was detected only once. This chain uses TRBV4-1 with TRBJ2-5; 7 nucleotides align to TRBD2. From germline, CDR1 is MGHRA and CDR2 YSYEKL. V shed 4 bases and J 3 bases; nucleotides not matched to a gene: 11. The CDR3 runs 16 residues. CDR3 region: CASSPRGKSGEETQYF. The CDR3 DNA follows: TGCGCCAGCAGCCCCCGAGGGAAAAGCGGGGAAGAGACCCAGTACTTC.

This clone was counted a few times. This chain links TRBV11-2 with TRBJ2-7; TRBD1 is a possible D gene (6 bases). V was pared by 2 bases and J by 7 bases, with 12 bases between. Germline CDR1 SGHAT, CDR2 FQNNGV. This CDR3 comprises 13 residues. The CDR3 DNA follows: TGTGCCAGCAGCTTACAGGGGCTACGGGAGCAGTACTTC. This codes for CASSLQGLREQYF.

This clone has a handful of counts. The same CDR3 also results from other DNA sequences found in this sample. The chain links TRBV5-4 to TRBJ2-6, with 12 bases matching TRBD1. After removal of 6 bases from V and 3 bases from J, the junction contained 10 bases not matched to a gene. This CDR3 contains 18 residues. Germline CDR1 and CDR2: SGHNT and YYREEE (reference sequence). CDR3 residues: CASNTGGQGAYGANVLTF. In nucleotides, the CDR3 is TGTGCCAGCAACACCGGGGGACAGGGGGCGTATGGGGCCAACGTCCTGACTTTC.

This clone appeared a few times. The chain joins TRBV30 to TRBJ1-5; D gene unclear. Trimming stripped 2 bases from V and 5 bases from J, with 10 bases between. Germline assignment: CDR1 GTSNPN and CDR2 SVGIG (reference sequence). The CDR3 is 13 amino acids. The CDR3 DNA follows: TGTGCCTGGAGTAAGAGAGACGATCAGCCCCAGCATTTT. Translated, it gives CAWSKRDDQPQHF.

The rearrangement uses TRBV5-1 and TRBJ2-5; TRBD1 might be the D (6 bases). Germline CDR1 SGHRS, CDR2 YFSETQ. The CDR3 length is 14 residues. V was clipped by 4 bases and J by 5 bases, with 15 bases between them. The DNA of the CDR3 is TGCGCCAGCAGCGGCAGGGGAGTAGGCGAGACCCAGTACTTC. This translates into CASSGRGVGETQYF.

V usage is TRBV5-1 and J usage is TRBJ2-3; TRBD2 is a possible D gene (6 bases). Trimming cost V 4 bases and J 2 bases, with 11 bases left between them. The germline V gene encodes CDR1 SGHRS and CDR2 YFSETQ. The CDR3 consists of 14 residues. The CDR3 DNA reads as TGCGCCAGCAGCCCGGGACTCCCCACAGATACGCAGTATTTT. Amino acid sequence: CASSPGLPTDTQYF.

This clone was counted only a few times. The rearrangement uses TRBV6-5 and TRBJ2-3; D is undetermined. Germline values: CDR1 MNHEY, CDR2 SVGAGI. CDR3 length equals 14 residues. V lost 4 bases and J 2 bases, leaving 10 bases between the germline ends. The CDR3 here is CASSSGRITDTQYF. The CDR3 region has the DNA TGTGCCAGCAGTTCGGGCAGAATCACAGATACGCAGTATTTT.

This clone was picked up a small number of times. This chain uses TRBV28 with TRBJ1-5, with 8 positions matching TRBD1. The CDR3 consists of 14 residues. With V trimmed by 5 bases and J by 12 bases, 12 bases remained unmatched. CDR1 MDHEN and CDR2 SYDVKM come from the germline V gene. DNA for the CDR3: TGTGCCAGCAGTCCCCCAGGGGGCTTGGTCCTCCAGCATTTT. It specifies CASSPPGGLVLQHF.

This clone showed up just a few times. The chain uses TRBV7-2 and TRBJ1-4; the D is unclear. This CDR3 comprises 14 residues. V was trimmed by 5 bases and J by 0 bases, leaving 7 bases between them. The V gene's germline CDR1 is SGHTA and CDR2 FQGNSA. CDR3 loop: CASSPSATNEKLFF. In DNA form, the CDR3 reads TGTGCCAGCAGCCCATCTGCAACTAATGAAAAACTGTTTTTT. Looking up the rest from reference TRBV7-2 and TRBJ1-4 gives the full variable domain: GAGVSQSPSNKVTEKGKDVELRCDPISGHTALYWYRQSLGQGLEFLIYFQGNSAPDKSGLPSDRFSAERTGGSVSTLTIQRTQQEDSAVYLCASSPSATNEKLFFGSGTQLSVL.

This rearrangement joins TRBV7-9 to TRBJ1-4, with a possible D match to TRBD1 (5 bases). Trimming pared 5 bases from V and 11 bases from J, leaving 18 bases between. The CDR3 loop spans 14 amino acids. CDR1 and CDR2 from the germline V gene are SEHNR and FQNEAQ (reference sequence). CDR3 in DNA: TGTGCCAGCAGCCAAGACAGAAACAAGCGGAAACTGTTTTTT. Translated, it gives CASSQDRNKRKLFF.

This rearrangement joins TRBV15 to TRBJ2-3; TRBD1 is a possible D gene (5 bases). Trimming took 3 bases from V and 1 from J, leaving 8 bases between them. The CDR3 runs 14 residues. CDR1 LNHNV and CDR2 YYDKDF come from the germline V gene (reference sequence). The CDR3 loop reads CATSRETGTDTQYF. In DNA, the CDR3 is TGTGCCACCAGCAGGGAGACAGGCACAGATACGCAGTATTTT.

The V and J genes are TRBV19 and TRBJ1-1; 9 bases match TRBD1. In germline, CDR1 is LNHDA, CDR2 SQIVND (reference sequence). The CDR3 sequence is 13 residues long. Unmatched junction bases numbered 2, after V lost 5 bases and J lost 4 bases. The CDR3 DNA reads TGTGCCAGTAGTGAGACAGGGGGCACTGAAGCTTTCTTT. Protein sequence: CASSETGGTEAFF.

This clone was seen only a few times. V and J are TRBV11-2 and TRBJ2-7; 9 positions match TRBD1. The length of the CDR3 is 12 residues. V dropped 6 bases and J dropped 6; count of bases not matched to a gene: 3. CDR1 and CDR2 (germline): SGHAT, FQNNGV. Written as DNA, the CDR3 is TGTGCCAGCAGGGCGGACAGGGGCGAGCAGTACTTC. It codes for CASRADRGEQYF. The full variable domain, with the rest looked up from reference TRBV11-2 and TRBJ2-7, is EAGVAQSPRYKIIEKRQSVAFWCNPISGHATLYWYQQILGQGPKLLIQFQNNGVVDDSQLPKDRFSAERLKGVDSTLKIQPAKLEDSAVYLCASRADRGEQYFGPGTRLTVT.

A note on this clone: A read error may produce the germline difference seen at one junction end. The J gene is TRBJ1-1, the V gene TRBV7-6; D remains unclear. The CDR3 covers 15 residues. Germline assignment: CDR1 SGHVS and CDR2 FNYEAQ. CDR3 in DNA: TGTGCCAGCAGTTTAGAGGTGCGGGGGAACACTGAAGCTTTCTTT. This codes for CASSLEVRGNTEAFF.

This clone was seen only a few times. The chain has TRBV9 and TRBJ1-5, with D maybe TRBD1 (5 bases). The germline V gene has CDR1 SGDLS and CDR2 YYNGEE. The CDR3 has 16 residues. The V and J ends lost 0 bases and 0 bases respectively, with 10 bases between them. CDR3: CASSVGSGYSNQPQHF. The CDR3 DNA reads TGTGCCAGCAGCGTAGGGTCAGGGTATAGCAATCAGCCCCAGCATTTT.

This chain uses TRBV13 with TRBJ2-2, with TRBD1 matching 7 bases. After removal of 2 bases from V and 6 bases from J, the junction contained 9 bases not matched to a gene. Germline V gene sequence: CDR1 PRHDT, CDR2 FYEKMQ (reference sequence). The CDR3 extends over 16 amino acids. The CDR3 DNA reads as TGTGCCAGCAGCTTAAACAGGGGACAGAGGGCCGGGGAGCTGTTTTTT. It codes for CASSLNRGQRAGELFF.

This clone was observed a handful of times. The chain employs TRBV27 and TRBJ2-5; 7 bases map to TRBD2. Unmatched junction bases numbered 15, after V lost 5 bases and J lost 9 bases. CDR1 and CDR2 (germline): MNHEY, SMNVEV (reference sequence). The CDR3 length is 15 residues. The CDR3 loop is CASSIRTSRGEAQYF. The DNA for the CDR3 is TGTGCCAGCAGTATACGGACTAGTCGGGGGGAGGCCCAGTACTTC.

There are a few counts of this clone. The chain is built from TRBV7-9 and TRBJ1-5; D is unresolved. Per the germline V gene, CDR1 is SEHNR and CDR2 is FQNEAQ (reference sequence). The CDR3 length is 13 residues. The ends were cut back, 5 bases at V and 5 bases at J, with 10 bases in the middle. Written as DNA, the CDR3 is TGTGCCAGCAGCCCCACTTGGGATCAGCCCCAGCATTTT. Amino acid sequence: CASSPTWDQPQHF.

The J gene is TRBJ2-7, the V gene TRBV30, with 9 bases identical to TRBD1. CDR1 and CDR2 from the germline V gene are GTSNPN and SVGIG (reference sequence). V lost 5 bases and J lost 4; bases outside the gene matches: 9. The CDR3 is 14 residues long. The CDR3 loop is CAWLKPGQGYEQYF. The DNA of the CDR3 is TGTGCCTGGCTGAAACCGGGACAGGGTTACGAGCAGTACTTC.

This rearrangement joins TRBV2 to TRBJ2-5; D perhaps matches TRBD2 (5 bases). The CDR3 sequence is 13 residues long. The ends were cut back, 6 bases at V and 7 bases at J, with 15 bases in the middle. Germline lookup yields CDR1 SNHLY and CDR2 FYNNEI. CDR3 protein: CASRDGQLGTQYF. The CDR3 bases are TGTGCCAGCAGGGACGGCCAACTAGGGACCCAGTACTTC.

In this sample, this clone turned up a few times. The chain joins TRBV30 to TRBJ1-2; D perhaps matches TRBD1 (5 bases). Trimming took off 3 bases at V and 0 bases at J, with 17 bases between the two ends. The CDR3 consists of 16 residues. The V gene's germline CDR1 is GTSNPN and CDR2 SVGIG (reference sequence). This CDR3 is CAWSLSSDRPNYGYTF. The CDR3 bases are TGTGCCTGGAGCCTCTCTTCCGACAGACCTAACTATGGCTACACCTTC.

The chain has TRBV6-1 and TRBJ2-1; D not certain. The CDR3 has 12 amino acids. CDR1 is MNHNS and CDR2 is SASEGT in the germline V gene. V lost 7 bases and J 5 bases, leaving 9 bases between the germline ends. DNA for the CDR3: TGTGCCAGCATTGGCCGGAACAATGAGCAGTTCTTC. This translates into CASIGRNNEQFF.

There are a few counts of this clone. The rearrangement links TRBV28 to TRBJ2-7; 11 bases align to TRBD2. With V trimmed by 6 bases and J by 3 bases, 13 bases remained unmatched. From germline, CDR1 is MDHEN and CDR2 SYDVKM. The CDR3 extends over 17 amino acids. The CDR3 protein is CASRPFSGTSGLYEQYF. CDR3 DNA sequence: TGTGCCAGCAGGCCGTTCTCCGGGACTAGCGGACTCTACGAGCAGTACTTC. Filled out from reference TRBV28 and TRBJ2-7, the complete variable domain reads DVKVTQSSRYLVKRTGEKVFLECVQDMDHENMFWYRQDPGLGLRLIYFSYDVKMKEKGDIPEGYSVSREKKERFSLILESASTNQTSMYLCASRPFSGTSGLYEQYFGPGTRLTVT.

The chain carries TRBV5-1 and TRBJ1-1; 8 nucleotides line up with TRBD1. Germline loops: CDR1 SGHRS, CDR2 YFSETQ. This CDR3 contains 14 residues. V shed 4 bases and J 5 bases; nucleotides not matched to a gene: 7. CDR3 coding DNA: TGCGCCAGCAGCGTGACAGGGGCGAAAACTGAAGCTTTCTTT. Residues: CASSVTGAKTEAFF. Using reference TRBV5-1 and TRBJ1-1 for the parts outside the CDR3, the full variable domain is KAGVTQTPRYLIKTRGQQVTLSCSPISGHRSVSWYQQTPGQGLQFLFEYFSETQRNKGNFPGRFSGRQFSNSRSEMNVSTLELGDSALYLCASSVTGAKTEAFFGQGTRLTVV.

The chain joins TRBV4-3 to TRBJ1-4; D is possibly TRBD1 (5 bases). Trimming left V 0 bases short and J 2 bases short, with 16 bases between. Looked up from germline, CDR1 is LGHNA and CDR2 is YSLEER. CDR3 size: 18 residues. DNA for the CDR3: TGCGCCAGCAGCCAAGAGCCAACATTGGGGCGGACTAATGAAAAACTGTTTTTT. As protein: CASSQEPTLGRTNEKLFF.

The table lists this clone with a few counts. Other DNA sequences within the sample encode an identical CDR3. CDR3 sequence reads: CASSYGTGSNYGYTF. CDR3 nucleotide sequence: TGTGCCAGCAGTTACGGGACAGGCTCTAACTATGGCTACACCTTC. The chain couples TRBV6-5 to TRBJ1-2, with 8 bases identical to TRBD1. Per the germline V gene, CDR1 is MNHEY and CDR2 is SVGAGI. The CDR3 is made up of 15 amino acids. V gave up 2 bases and J gave up 0 bases; unmatched junction bases: 2.

The chain is built from TRBV29-1 and TRBJ1-5; D unclear. Germline values: CDR1 SQVTM, CDR2 ANQGSEA. The length of the CDR3 is 13 residues. The V end lost 4 bases, the J end lost 6 bases, and 13 bases lay between the germline ends. In nucleotides, the CDR3 is TGCAGCGTTGTGCCCGGGATCGGTCAGCCCCAGCATTTT. As protein: CSVVPGIGQPQHF.

This chain connects TRBV6-1 to TRBJ2-7; maybe TRBD1 (6 bases). The CDR3 runs 15 residues. V was trimmed by 7 bases and J by 7 bases, leaving 23 bases between them. Germline V gene data show CDR1 as MNHNS and CDR2 as SASEGT. Here the CDR3 reads CASISTGSRIGEQYF. The DNA for the CDR3 is TGTGCCAGCATTTCGACAGGTAGTCGGATTGGGGAGCAGTACTTC.

The table lists this clone with a few counts. The chain uses TRBV30 and TRBJ2-7, with D uncertain. This CDR3 is built from 12 residues. The germline V gene encodes CDR1 GTSNPN and CDR2 SVGIG (reference sequence). With 4 bases removed from V and 6 bases from J, the gap between germline ends came to 13 bases. The CDR3 protein is CAWMGISVEQYF. Written as DNA, the CDR3 is TGTGCCTGGATGGGGATATCGGTCGAGCAGTACTTC.

The J gene is TRBJ2-6, the V gene TRBV4-1; possibly TRBD2 for D (6 bases). Germline V lookup: CDR1 MGHRA, CDR2 YSYEKL. V lost 8 bases and J lost 0, with 17 bases in between. The CDR3 runs 17 residues. Here the CDR3 DNA reads TGCGCCAGCGGGACGGAGGGTACTAGCTCTGGGGCCAACGTCCTGACTTTC. Its protein product is CASGTEGTSSGANVLTF.

J is TRBJ2-7 and V is TRBV28, with D perhaps TRBD1 (6 bases). Trimming left V 7 bases short and J 2 bases short, with 18 bases between. Germline V gene data show CDR1 as MDHEN and CDR2 as SYDVKM. The CDR3 totals 15 residues. As DNA, the CDR3 is TGTGCCAGCAACGCGTGGGGACCAGGGGCCTACGAGCAGTACTTC. As protein: CASNAWGPGAYEQYF.

This chain connects TRBV30 to TRBJ1-4, with D uncertain. The CDR3 is made up of 16 amino acids. CDR1 is GTSNPN, CDR2 SVGIG, per germline (reference sequence). V was shortened by 0 bases and J by 7 bases, with 18 bases between the two germline ends. The CDR3 here is CAWSVLFGPRTEKLFF. The CDR3 DNA follows: TGTGCCTGGAGTGTACTTTTTGGCCCCCGAACTGAAAAACTGTTTTTT.